The rows below give T cell receptor beta chains drawn from one sample of a study of T cell clonotyping in hematopoietic cell transplantation. The table came from immunoSEQ multiplex PCR; TCRdb's copy has only in-frame clones and leaves some out. The table has approximately 50,000 clones, 70% to 90% seen once. The sequencing used peripheral blood mononuclear cells, collected before stem cell transplant. The source of these receptors is a man aged 55-75 years with biphenotypic leukemia. Some clones in this sample may be carry-over from other donors' samples. Each CDR3 is given with its conserved first and last residue. The D gene is left open where the match is weak. The size of a clone is reported for some rows only, either as once, few or many, or as a class for expanded clones.

abundance: once; d_gene: .; j_gene: TRBJ2-3; v_gene: TRBV11-2; CDR3nt: TGTGCCAGCAGCCGGAGAGGGGGGACCACAGATACGCAGTATTTT; CDR3aa: CASSRRGGTTDTQYF
abundance: .; d_gene: .; j_gene: TRBJ1-2; v_gene: TRBV4-1; CDR3nt: TGCGCCAGCAGCCAAGTATCGTACACAAACTATGGCTACACCTTC; CDR3aa: CASSQVSYTNYGYTF
abundance: .; d_gene: .; j_gene: TRBJ1-5; v_gene: TRBV30; CDR3nt: TGTGCCTGGAGTGTCGGTTTATTCAATCAGCCCCAGCATTTT; CDR3aa: CAWSVGLFNQPQHF
abundance: .; d_gene: TRBD2; j_gene: TRBJ2-7; v_gene: TRBV2; CDR3nt: TGTGCCAGCCTAGCGGGGGTGGCCTACGAGCAGTACTTC; CDR3aa: CASLAGVAYEQYF
abundance: .; d_gene: TRBD1; j_gene: TRBJ2-2; v_gene: TRBV5-4; CDR3nt: TGTGCCAGCAGTTTAACAGGGGTGTACACCGGGGAGCTGTTTTTT; CDR3aa: CASSLTGVYTGELFF
abundance: once; d_gene: TRBD1; j_gene: TRBJ2-1; v_gene: TRBV11-2; CDR3nt: TGTGCCAGCAGCCCTGAACCTCAGGGGGCGGTGGGCCACGAGCAGTTCTTC; CDR3aa: CASSPEPQGAVGHEQFF
abundance: .; d_gene: .; j_gene: TRBJ1-2; v_gene: TRBV19; CDR3nt: TGTGCCAGTAGTATCTTGGGGTCTCAAGGCTACACCTTC; CDR3aa: CASSILGSQGYTF
abundance: once; d_gene: .; j_gene: TRBJ2-7; v_gene: TRBV7-3; CDR3nt: TGTGCCAGCAGCTTATTCCCCGCAGACTACGAGCAGTACTTC; CDR3aa: CASSLFPADYEQYF
abundance: .; d_gene: TRBD2; j_gene: TRBJ2-7; v_gene: TRBV5-6; CDR3nt: TGTGCCAGCAGCTTGGCTGGGACTAGCGGGAGCTCTGAGTACTTC; CDR3aa: CASSLAGTSGSSEYF
abundance: once; d_gene: .; j_gene: TRBJ1-3; v_gene: TRBV5-8; CDR3nt: TGTGCCAGCAGGCCCAGCGGATTCTCTGGAAACACCATATATTTT; CDR3aa: CASRPSGFSGNTIYF
abundance: .; d_gene: TRBD1; j_gene: TRBJ1-5; v_gene: TRBV2; CDR3nt: TGTGCCAGCAGTGAAACGCAGGGGGGGTATAGCAATCAGCCCCAGCATTTT; CDR3aa: CASSETQGGYSNQPQHF
abundance: .; d_gene: .; j_gene: TRBJ1-5; v_gene: TRBV6-6; CDR3nt: TGTGCCAGCAGTTACCATAATCAGCCCCAGCATTTT; CDR3aa: CASSYHNQPQHF
abundance: .; d_gene: .; j_gene: TRBJ2-6; v_gene: TRBV5-4; CDR3nt: TGTGCCAGCAGCCCCTCCCGGACCTCTGGGGCCAACGTCCTGACTTTC; CDR3aa: CASSPSRTSGANVLTF
abundance: .; d_gene: TRBD1; j_gene: TRBJ1-1; v_gene: TRBV7-8; CDR3nt: TGTGCCAGCAGACAGGGGAGCGATTACACTGAAGCTTTCTTT; CDR3aa: CASRQGSDYTEAFF
abundance: .; d_gene: .; j_gene: TRBJ1-2; v_gene: TRBV4-1; CDR3nt: TGCGCCAGCAGCCAGGGTGTCGGATCTAACTATGGCTACACCTTC; CDR3aa: CASSQGVGSNYGYTF
abundance: .; d_gene: TRBD1; j_gene: TRBJ1-5; v_gene: TRBV10-3; CDR3nt: TGTGCCATCAGTGAGTCTTGGCAGGGGGGCAATCAGCCCCAGCATTTT; CDR3aa: CAISESWQGGNQPQHF
abundance: .; d_gene: .; j_gene: TRBJ1-2; v_gene: TRBV30; CDR3nt: TGTGCCTGGAGGAAAAGGGGGACATCTGCTAACTATGGCTACACCTTC; CDR3aa: CAWRKRGTSANYGYTF
abundance: .; d_gene: .; j_gene: TRBJ1-1; v_gene: TRBV11-2; CDR3nt: TGTGCCAGCAGCTTAGATCTCGGGGTCGAAGCTTTCTTT; CDR3aa: CASSLDLGVEAFF
abundance: once; d_gene: .; j_gene: TRBJ2-7; v_gene: TRBV27; CDR3nt: TGTGCCAGCGGATCAGGGGCGTACGAGCAGTACTTC; CDR3aa: CASGSGAYEQYF
abundance: once; d_gene: .; j_gene: TRBJ1-1; v_gene: TRBV5-1; CDR3nt: TGCGCCAGCAGCTCCGGGGGTCTTAGGGGGAACACTGAAGCTTTCTTT; CDR3aa: CASSSGGLRGNTEAFF
abundance: .; d_gene: TRBD1; j_gene: TRBJ1-1; v_gene: TRBV19; CDR3nt: TGTGCCAGTAGTATAGCTACAGGGGGCACTGAAGCTTTCTTT; CDR3aa: CASSIATGGTEAFF
abundance: .; d_gene: .; j_gene: TRBJ2-2; v_gene: TRBV7-2; CDR3nt: TGTGCCAGCAGACCAGGGACCGGGGAGCTGTTTTTT; CDR3aa: CASRPGTGELFF
abundance: .; d_gene: .; j_gene: TRBJ2-6; v_gene: TRBV4-3; CDR3nt: TGCGCCAGCAGCCAAGATTCGGGGGACACCGACTCTGGGGCCAACGTCCTGACTTTC; CDR3aa: CASSQDSGDTDSGANVLTF
abundance: .; d_gene: .; j_gene: TRBJ2-3; v_gene: TRBV5-6; CDR3nt: TGTGCCAGCAGCCGGGACAGCACAGATACGCAGTATTTT; CDR3aa: CASSRDSTDTQYF
abundance: .; d_gene: TRBD2; j_gene: TRBJ2-2; v_gene: TRBV7-6; CDR3nt: TGTGCCAGCAGCACAACCTTAGCGGGAGGGGAGAAGGCCGGGGAGCTGTTTTTT; CDR3aa: CASSTTLAGGEKAGELFF
abundance: .; d_gene: .; j_gene: TRBJ1-1; v_gene: TRBV6-5; CDR3nt: TGTGCCAGCAAGAGGGGCGAATACGGCGGCACTGAAGCTTTCTTT; CDR3aa: CASKRGEYGGTEAFF
abundance: .; d_gene: TRBD1; j_gene: TRBJ1-2; v_gene: TRBV10-3; CDR3nt: TGTGCCCTCGGACAGGGGGTTAACTATGGCTACACCTTC; CDR3aa: CALGQGVNYGYTF
abundance: .; d_gene: .; j_gene: TRBJ2-2; v_gene: TRBV2; CDR3nt: TGTGCCAGTTATGGCGCGAACACCGGGGAGCTGTTTTTT; CDR3aa: CASYGANTGELFF
abundance: .; d_gene: .; j_gene: TRBJ1-3; v_gene: TRBV10-3; CDR3nt: TGTGCCATCCGGGACAACTCTGGAAACACCATATATTTT; CDR3aa: CAIRDNSGNTIYF
abundance: once; d_gene: .; j_gene: TRBJ2-3; v_gene: TRBV6-5; CDR3nt: TGTGCCAGCAGCCTACGTTATTCGGATACGCAGTATTTT; CDR3aa: CASSLRYSDTQYF
abundance: once; d_gene: .; j_gene: TRBJ2-1; v_gene: TRBV19; CDR3nt: TGTGCCAGTAGTCCCAATCAGGATAGGAATGAGCAGTTCTTC; CDR3aa: CASSPNQDRNEQFF
abundance: .; d_gene: .; j_gene: TRBJ1-1; v_gene: TRBV6-5; CDR3nt: TGTGCCAGCTTCTCAGCGGGACAACGGTCTGAGGCTTTCTTT; CDR3aa: CASFSAGQRSEAFF
abundance: once; d_gene: TRBD1; j_gene: TRBJ2-1; v_gene: TRBV2; CDR3nt: TGTGCCAGCAGCCCAGGGGGATACAATGAGCAGTTCTTC; CDR3aa: CASSPGGYNEQFF
abundance: .; d_gene: TRBD1; j_gene: TRBJ1-2; v_gene: TRBV20-1; CDR3nt: TGCAGTGCTAGAGGACAGGGTACAGACACCTTC; CDR3aa: CSARGQGTDTF
abundance: .; d_gene: TRBD1; j_gene: TRBJ1-5; v_gene: TRBV19; CDR3nt: TGTGCCAGTAGTACCCAGGGGGGTCAGCCCCAGCATTTT; CDR3aa: CASSTQGGQPQHF
abundance: medium-sized; d_gene: .; j_gene: TRBJ1-5; v_gene: TRBV28; CDR3nt: TGTGCCAGCAGTTTATCAGGGAGCAATCAGCCCCAGCATTTT; CDR3aa: CASSLSGSNQPQHF
abundance: once; d_gene: .; j_gene: TRBJ1-2; v_gene: TRBV5-1; CDR3nt: TGCGCCAGCAGCTTGGTTTTCGGAAACTTCTATGGCTACACCTTC; CDR3aa: CASSLVFGNFYGYTF
abundance: .; d_gene: TRBD2; j_gene: TRBJ2-7; v_gene: TRBV4-1; CDR3nt: TGCGCCAGCAGCCAAGACCCCCGGGGGAGCGGGAGGTCCTACGAGCAGTACTTC; CDR3aa: CASSQDPRGSGRSYEQYF
abundance: .; d_gene: .; j_gene: TRBJ2-7; v_gene: TRBV30; CDR3nt: TGTGCCTGGTCCCCGGGACGCGTTGCCTACGAGCAGTACTTC; CDR3aa: CAWSPGRVAYEQYF
abundance: .; d_gene: .; j_gene: TRBJ1-5; v_gene: TRBV7-6; CDR3nt: TGTGCCAGCAGCTTAACGCAGGGGTTAAATCAGCCCCAGCATTTT; CDR3aa: CASSLTQGLNQPQHF
abundance: .; d_gene: .; j_gene: TRBJ2-7; v_gene: TRBV10-3; CDR3nt: TGTGCCATCAGTGATAGGGGTGTCTACGAGCAGTACTTC; CDR3aa: CAISDRGVYEQYF
abundance: .; d_gene: TRBD1; j_gene: TRBJ1-1; v_gene: TRBV6-5; CDR3nt: TGTGCCAGCACTCAGGACAGGGTATCCGAAGCTTTCTTT; CDR3aa: CASTQDRVSEAFF
abundance: once; d_gene: .; j_gene: TRBJ2-7; v_gene: TRBV4-1; CDR3nt: TGCGCCAGCAGCCAAGATCATAAGGACAGATACGAGCAGTACTTC; CDR3aa: CASSQDHKDRYEQYF
abundance: .; d_gene: .; j_gene: TRBJ2-3; v_gene: TRBV11-2; CDR3nt: TGTGCCAGCAGCCCAGGGTTGACCTCAGATACGCAGTATTTT; CDR3aa: CASSPGLTSDTQYF
abundance: few; d_gene: .; j_gene: TRBJ2-1; v_gene: TRBV11-2; CDR3nt: TGTGCCAGCAGCCTCCAAACTCCCTCCTACAATGAGCAGTTCTTC; CDR3aa: CASSLQTPSYNEQFF
abundance: .; d_gene: .; j_gene: TRBJ2-5; v_gene: TRBV4-1; CDR3nt: TGCGCCAGCAGCCCGGCCGCGGGGAAAAGACAAGAGACCCAGTACTTC; CDR3aa: CASSPAAGKRQETQYF
abundance: .; d_gene: .; j_gene: TRBJ1-4; v_gene: TRBV25-1; CDR3nt: TGTGCCAGCAGTGAATATAACGCCGGGACTCATGAAAAACTGTTTTTT; CDR3aa: CASSEYNAGTHEKLFF
abundance: .; d_gene: .; j_gene: TRBJ1-1; v_gene: TRBV5-6; CDR3nt: TGTGCCAGCAGCAGCACTGTTACGGGGTCCGGCACTGAAGCTTTCTTT; CDR3aa: CASSSTVTGSGTEAFF
abundance: .; d_gene: TRBD1; j_gene: TRBJ2-7; v_gene: TRBV7-2; CDR3nt: TGTGCCAGCAGCAGGGGACAGGGGTACGAGCAGTACTTC; CDR3aa: CASSRGQGYEQYF
abundance: .; d_gene: .; j_gene: TRBJ2-7; v_gene: TRBV28; CDR3nt: TGTGCCAGCAGTTTTCTCAGGGGCTACGAGCAGTACTTC; CDR3aa: CASSFLRGYEQYF
abundance: .; d_gene: TRBD1; j_gene: TRBJ1-4; v_gene: TRBV5-6; CDR3nt: TGTGCCAGCAGCTTAGCCGGGACAGGGGGCATAGGAAAACTGTTTTTT; CDR3aa: CASSLAGTGGIGKLFF
abundance: .; d_gene: .; j_gene: TRBJ1-4; v_gene: TRBV4-1; CDR3nt: TGCGCCAGCACCCCAGTGGGCCTCCTAGGTGGATCCTCAACTAATGAAAAACTGTTTTTT; CDR3aa: CASTPVGLLGGSSTNEKLFF
abundance: .; d_gene: .; j_gene: TRBJ2-2; v_gene: TRBV5-1; CDR3nt: TGCGCCAGCAGCTTGGCCAATACTCCGGGACTCCTGAACACCGGGGAGCTGTTTTTT; CDR3aa: CASSLANTPGLLNTGELFF